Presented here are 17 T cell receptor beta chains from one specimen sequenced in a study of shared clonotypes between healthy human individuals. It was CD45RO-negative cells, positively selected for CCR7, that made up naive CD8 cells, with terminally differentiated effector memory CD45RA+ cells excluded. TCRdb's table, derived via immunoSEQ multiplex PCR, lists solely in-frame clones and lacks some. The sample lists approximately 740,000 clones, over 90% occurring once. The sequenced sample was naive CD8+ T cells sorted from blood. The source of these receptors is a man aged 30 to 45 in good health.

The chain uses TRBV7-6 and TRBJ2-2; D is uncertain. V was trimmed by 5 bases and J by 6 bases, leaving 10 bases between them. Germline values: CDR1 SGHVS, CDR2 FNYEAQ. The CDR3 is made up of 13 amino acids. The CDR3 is CASSAVGSGELFF. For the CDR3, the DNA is TGTGCCAGCAGCGCGGTTGGGTCCGGGGAGCTGTTTTTT.

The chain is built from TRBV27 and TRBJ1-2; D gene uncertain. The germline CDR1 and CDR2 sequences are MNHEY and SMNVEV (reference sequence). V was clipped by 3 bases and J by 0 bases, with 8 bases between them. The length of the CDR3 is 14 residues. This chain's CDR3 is CASSFQGSNYGYTF. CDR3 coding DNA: TGTGCCAGCAGTTTCCAAGGATCTAACTATGGCTACACCTTC.

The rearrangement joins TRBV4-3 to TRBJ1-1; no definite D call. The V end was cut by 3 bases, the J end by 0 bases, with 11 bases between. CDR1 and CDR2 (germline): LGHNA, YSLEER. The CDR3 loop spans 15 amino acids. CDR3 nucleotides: TGCGCCAGCAGCCACCGAGACGGGATGAACACTGAAGCTTTCTTT. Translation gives CASSHRDGMNTEAFF.

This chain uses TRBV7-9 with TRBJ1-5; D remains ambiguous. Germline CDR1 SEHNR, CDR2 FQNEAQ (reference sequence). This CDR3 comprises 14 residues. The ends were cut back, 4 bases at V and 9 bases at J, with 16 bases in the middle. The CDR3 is CASSSQDGSGPQHF. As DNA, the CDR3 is TGTGCCAGCAGCTCCCAGGACGGGAGCGGGCCCCAGCATTTT.

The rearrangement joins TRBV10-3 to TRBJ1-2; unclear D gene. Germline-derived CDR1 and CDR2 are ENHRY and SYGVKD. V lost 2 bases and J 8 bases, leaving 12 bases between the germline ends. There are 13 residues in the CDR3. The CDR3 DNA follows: TGTGCCATCAGTGAGGGTAACTCAATGGGCTACACCTTC. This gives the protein CAISEGNSMGYTF.

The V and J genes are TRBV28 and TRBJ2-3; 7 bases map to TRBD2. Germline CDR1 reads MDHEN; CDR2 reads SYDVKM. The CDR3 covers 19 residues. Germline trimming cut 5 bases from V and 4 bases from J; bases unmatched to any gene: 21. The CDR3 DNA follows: TGTGCCAGCAGTCCCGGGGGGATAGTGATATCGGGATGGTCAGATACGCAGTATTTT. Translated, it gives CASSPGGIVISGWSDTQYF.

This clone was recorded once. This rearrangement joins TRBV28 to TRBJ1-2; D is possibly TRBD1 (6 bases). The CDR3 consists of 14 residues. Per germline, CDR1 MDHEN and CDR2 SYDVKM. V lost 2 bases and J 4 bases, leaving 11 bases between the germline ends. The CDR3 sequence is CASSLTQGTYGYTF. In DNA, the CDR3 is TGTGCCAGCAGTTTAACCCAGGGGACCTATGGCTACACCTTC.

CDR3 coding DNA: TGTGCTAGTTATATGGCCCCAAACACTGAAGCTTTCTTT. The encoded protein is CASYMAPNTEAFF. The J gene is TRBJ1-1, the V gene TRBV12-5; D call uncertain. The V end lost 8 bases, the J end lost 2 bases, and 12 bases lay between the germline ends. Germline V gene data show CDR1 as LGHNT and CDR2 as FRNRAP. The CDR3 has 13 amino acids.

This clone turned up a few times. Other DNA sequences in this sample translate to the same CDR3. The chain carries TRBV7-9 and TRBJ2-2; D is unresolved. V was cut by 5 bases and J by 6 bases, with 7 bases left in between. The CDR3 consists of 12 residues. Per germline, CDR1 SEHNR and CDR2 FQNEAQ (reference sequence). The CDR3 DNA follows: TGTGCCAGCAGCCCGTTGGCCGGGGAGCTGTTTTTT. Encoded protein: CASSPLAGELFF.

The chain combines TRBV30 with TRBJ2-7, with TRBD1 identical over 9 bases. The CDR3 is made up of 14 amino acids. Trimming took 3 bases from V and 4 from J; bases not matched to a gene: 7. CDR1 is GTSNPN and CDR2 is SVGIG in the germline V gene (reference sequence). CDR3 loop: CAWSVGTGYYEQYF. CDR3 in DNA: TGTGCCTGGAGCGTCGGGACAGGGTATTACGAGCAGTACTTC. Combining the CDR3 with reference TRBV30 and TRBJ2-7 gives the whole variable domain SQTIHQWPATLVQPVGSPLSLECTVEGTSNPNLYWYRQAAGRGLQLLFYSVGIGQISSEVPQNLSASRPQDRQFILSSKKLLLSDSGFYLCAWSVGTGYYEQYFGPGTRLTVT.

The chain's CDR3 is CASSPHYNQETQYF. CDR3 DNA sequence: TGTGCCAGCAGCCCCCATTACAACCAAGAGACCCAGTACTTC. The rearrangement joins TRBV9 to TRBJ2-5; D not resolved. This CDR3 comprises 14 residues. V was trimmed by 4 bases and J by 0 bases, leaving 10 bases between them. The germline gives CDR1 SGDLS, CDR2 YYNGEE.

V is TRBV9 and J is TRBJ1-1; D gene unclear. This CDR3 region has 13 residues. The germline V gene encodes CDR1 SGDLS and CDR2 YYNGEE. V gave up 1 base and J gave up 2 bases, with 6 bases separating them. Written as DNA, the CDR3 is TGTGCCAGCAGCGTAAACAGAAACACTGAAGCTTTCTTT. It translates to CASSVNRNTEAFF.

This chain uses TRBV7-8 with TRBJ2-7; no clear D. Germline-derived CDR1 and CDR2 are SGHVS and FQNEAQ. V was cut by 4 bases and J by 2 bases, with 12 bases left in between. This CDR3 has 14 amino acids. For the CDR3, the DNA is TGTGCCAGCAGCTCCTGGACCACAGCCTACGAGCAGTACTTC. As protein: CASSSWTTAYEQYF.

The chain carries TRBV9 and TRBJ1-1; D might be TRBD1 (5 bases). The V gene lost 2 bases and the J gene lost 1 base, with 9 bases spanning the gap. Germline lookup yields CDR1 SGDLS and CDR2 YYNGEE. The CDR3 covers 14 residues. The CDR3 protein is CASSVGTQNTEAFF. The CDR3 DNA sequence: TGTGCCAGCAGCGTTGGGACCCAGAACACTGAAGCTTTCTTT.

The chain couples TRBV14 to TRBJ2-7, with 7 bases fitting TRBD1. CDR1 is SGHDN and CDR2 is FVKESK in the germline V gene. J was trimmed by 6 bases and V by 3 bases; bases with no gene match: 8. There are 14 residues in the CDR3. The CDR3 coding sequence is TGTGCCAGCAGCCACGCCGGGACAGTAGGCGAGCAGTACTTC. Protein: CASSHAGTVGEQYF.

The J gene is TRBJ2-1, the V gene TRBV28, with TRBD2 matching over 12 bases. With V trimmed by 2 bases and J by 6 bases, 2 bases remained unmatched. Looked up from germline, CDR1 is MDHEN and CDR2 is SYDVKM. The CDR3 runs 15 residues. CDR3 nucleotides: TGTGCCAGCAGTTTAACACTAGCGGGAGGCAATGAGCAGTTCTTC. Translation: CASSLTLAGGNEQFF.

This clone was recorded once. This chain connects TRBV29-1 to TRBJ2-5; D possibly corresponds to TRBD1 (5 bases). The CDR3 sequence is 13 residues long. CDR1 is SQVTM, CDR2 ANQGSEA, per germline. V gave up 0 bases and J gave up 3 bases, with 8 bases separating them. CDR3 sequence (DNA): TGCAGCGTTGAAGACAGGGTTAAAGAGACCCAGTACTTC. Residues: CSVEDRVKETQYF.